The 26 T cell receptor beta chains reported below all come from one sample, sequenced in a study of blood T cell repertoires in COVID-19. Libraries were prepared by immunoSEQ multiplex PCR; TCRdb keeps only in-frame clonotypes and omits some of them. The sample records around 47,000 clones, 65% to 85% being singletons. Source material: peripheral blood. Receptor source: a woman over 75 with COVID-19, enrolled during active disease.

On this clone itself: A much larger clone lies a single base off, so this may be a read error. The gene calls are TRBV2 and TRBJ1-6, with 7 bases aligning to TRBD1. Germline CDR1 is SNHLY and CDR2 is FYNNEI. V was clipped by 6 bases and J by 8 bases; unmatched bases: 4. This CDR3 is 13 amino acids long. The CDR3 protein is CASSRTGDSPLHF. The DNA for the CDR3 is TGTGCCAGCAGCAGGACAGGAGATTCACCCCTCCACTTT.

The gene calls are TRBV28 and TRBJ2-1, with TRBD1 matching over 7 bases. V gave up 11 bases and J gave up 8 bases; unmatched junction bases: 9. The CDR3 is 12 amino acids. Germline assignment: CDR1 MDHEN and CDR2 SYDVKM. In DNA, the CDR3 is TGTGCCGTCCGACAGGGTACAGATGAGCAGTTCTTC. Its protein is CAVRQGTDEQFF.

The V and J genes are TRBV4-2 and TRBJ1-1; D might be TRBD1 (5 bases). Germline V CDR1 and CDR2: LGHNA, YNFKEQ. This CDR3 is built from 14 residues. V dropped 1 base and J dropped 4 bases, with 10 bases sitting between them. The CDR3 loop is CASSQAGGSTEAFF. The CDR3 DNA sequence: TGTGCCAGCAGCCAAGCCGGGGGTAGCACTGAAGCTTTCTTT.

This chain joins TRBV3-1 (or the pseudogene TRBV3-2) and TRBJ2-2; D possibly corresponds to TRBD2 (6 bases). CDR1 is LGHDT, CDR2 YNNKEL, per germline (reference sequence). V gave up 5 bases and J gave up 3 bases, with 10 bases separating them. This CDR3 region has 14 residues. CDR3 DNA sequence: TGTGCCAGCAGCACGCGGGATTACACCGGGGAGCTGTTTTTT. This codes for CASSTRDYTGELFF.

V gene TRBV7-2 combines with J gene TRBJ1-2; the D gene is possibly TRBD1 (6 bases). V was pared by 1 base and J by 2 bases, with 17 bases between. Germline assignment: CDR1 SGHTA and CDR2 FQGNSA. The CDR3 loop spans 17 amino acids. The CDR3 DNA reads TGTGCCAGCAGCTTAGGGAGGGGGAGGGGTAGAAACTATGGCTACACCTTC. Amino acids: CASSLGRGRGRNYGYTF.

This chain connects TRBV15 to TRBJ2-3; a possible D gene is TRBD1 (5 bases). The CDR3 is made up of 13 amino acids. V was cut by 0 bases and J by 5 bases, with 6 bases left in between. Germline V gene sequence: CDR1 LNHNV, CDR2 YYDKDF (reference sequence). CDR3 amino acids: CATSRDQGDTQYF. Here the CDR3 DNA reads TGTGCCACCAGCAGAGATCAGGGAGATACGCAGTATTTT.

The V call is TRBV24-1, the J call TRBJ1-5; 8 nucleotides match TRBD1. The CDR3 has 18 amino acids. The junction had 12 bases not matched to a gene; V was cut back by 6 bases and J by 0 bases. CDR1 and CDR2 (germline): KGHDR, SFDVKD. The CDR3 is CATSTTNRGGYSNQPQHF. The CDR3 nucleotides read TGTGCCACCAGTACAACAAACAGGGGGGGATATAGCAATCAGCCCCAGCATTTT.

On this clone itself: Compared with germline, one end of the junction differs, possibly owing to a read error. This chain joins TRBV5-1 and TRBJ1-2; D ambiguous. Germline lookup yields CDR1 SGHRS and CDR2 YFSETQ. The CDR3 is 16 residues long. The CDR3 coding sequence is TGCGCCAGCAACTTGGCGTCTGTGGCAGGTTTTTATGGCTACACCTTC. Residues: CASNLASVAGFYGYTF.

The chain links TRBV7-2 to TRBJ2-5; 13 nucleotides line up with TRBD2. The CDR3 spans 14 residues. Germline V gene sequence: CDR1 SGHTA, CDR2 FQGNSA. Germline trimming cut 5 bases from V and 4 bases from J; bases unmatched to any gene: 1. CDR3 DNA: TGTGCCAGCAGCGGACTAGCGGGAGTAGAGACCCAGTACTTC. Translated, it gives CASSGLAGVETQYF. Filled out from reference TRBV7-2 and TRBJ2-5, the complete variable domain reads GAGVSQSPSNKVTEKGKDVELRCDPISGHTALYWYRQSLGQGLEFLIYFQGNSAPDKSGLPSDRFSAERTGGSVSTLTIQRTQQEDSAVYLCASSGLAGVETQYFGPGTRLLVL.

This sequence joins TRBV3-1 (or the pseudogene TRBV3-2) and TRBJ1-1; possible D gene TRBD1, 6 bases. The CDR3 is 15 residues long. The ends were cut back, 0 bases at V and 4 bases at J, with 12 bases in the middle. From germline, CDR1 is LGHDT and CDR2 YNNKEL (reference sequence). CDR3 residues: CASSQDGGASTEAFF. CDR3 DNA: TGTGCCAGCAGCCAAGATGGGGGGGCGAGCACTGAAGCTTTCTTT.

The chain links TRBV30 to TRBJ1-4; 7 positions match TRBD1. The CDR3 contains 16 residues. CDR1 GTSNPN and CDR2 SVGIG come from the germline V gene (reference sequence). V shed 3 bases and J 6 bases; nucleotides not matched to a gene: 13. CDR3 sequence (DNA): TGTGCCTGGAGGGTAAAAAACAGGGGCCCCTATGAAAAACTGTTTTTT. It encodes CAWRVKNRGPYEKLFF. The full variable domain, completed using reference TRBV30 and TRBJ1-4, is SQTIHQWPATLVQPVGSPLSLECTVEGTSNPNLYWYRQAAGRGLQLLFYSVGIGQISSEVPQNLSASRPQDRQFILSSKKLLLSDSGFYLCAWRVKNRGPYEKLFFGSGTQLSVL.

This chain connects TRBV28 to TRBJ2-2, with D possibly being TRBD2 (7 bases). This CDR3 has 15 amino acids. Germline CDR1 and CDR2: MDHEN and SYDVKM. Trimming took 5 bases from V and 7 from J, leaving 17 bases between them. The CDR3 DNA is TGTGCCAGCAGTGCCTACAGGGCGGGGGACGGGGAGCTGTTTTTT. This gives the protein CASSAYRAGDGELFF.

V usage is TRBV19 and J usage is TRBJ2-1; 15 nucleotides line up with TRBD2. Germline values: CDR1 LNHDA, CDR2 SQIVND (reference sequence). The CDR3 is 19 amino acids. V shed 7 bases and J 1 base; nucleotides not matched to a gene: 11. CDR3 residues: CASTVRGLAGGSSYNEQFF. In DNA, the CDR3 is TGTGCCAGTACCGTTAGGGGACTAGCGGGAGGTTCGTCCTACAATGAGCAGTTCTTC. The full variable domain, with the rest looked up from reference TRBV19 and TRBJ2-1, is DGGITQSPKYLFRKEGQNVTLSCEQNLNHDAMYWYRQDPGQGLRLIYYSQIVNDFQKGDIAEGYSVSREKKESFPLTVTSAQKNPTAFYLCASTVRGLAGGSSYNEQFFGPGTRLTVL.

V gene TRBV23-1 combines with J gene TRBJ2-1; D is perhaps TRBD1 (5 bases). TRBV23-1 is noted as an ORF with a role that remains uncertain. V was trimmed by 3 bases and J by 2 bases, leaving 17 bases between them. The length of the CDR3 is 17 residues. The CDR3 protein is CASSQGPDTLTYNEQFF. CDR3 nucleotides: TGCGCCAGCAGTCAGGGTCCGGACACCTTAACCTACAATGAGCAGTTCTTC.

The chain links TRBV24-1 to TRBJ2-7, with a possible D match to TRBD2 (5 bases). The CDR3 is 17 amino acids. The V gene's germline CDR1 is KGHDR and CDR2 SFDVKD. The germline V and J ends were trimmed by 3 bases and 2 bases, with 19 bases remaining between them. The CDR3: CATSDPPPRGRAYEQYF. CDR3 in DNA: TGTGCCACCAGTGATCCCCCCCCGAGAGGGCGAGCCTACGAGCAGTACTTC.

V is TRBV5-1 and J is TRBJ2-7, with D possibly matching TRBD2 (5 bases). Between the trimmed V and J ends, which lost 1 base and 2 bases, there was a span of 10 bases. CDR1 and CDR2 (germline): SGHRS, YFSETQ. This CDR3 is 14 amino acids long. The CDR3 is CASSLKGAPYEQYF. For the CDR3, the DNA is TGCGCCAGCAGCTTGAAGGGAGCGCCCTACGAGCAGTACTTC.

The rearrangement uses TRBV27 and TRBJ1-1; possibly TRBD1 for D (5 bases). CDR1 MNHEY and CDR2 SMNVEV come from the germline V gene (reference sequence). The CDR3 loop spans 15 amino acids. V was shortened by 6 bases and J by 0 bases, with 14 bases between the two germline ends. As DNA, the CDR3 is TGTGCCAGCAGGCAGGGTGGGAATATGAACACTGAAGCTTTCTTT. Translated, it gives CASRQGGNMNTEAFF.

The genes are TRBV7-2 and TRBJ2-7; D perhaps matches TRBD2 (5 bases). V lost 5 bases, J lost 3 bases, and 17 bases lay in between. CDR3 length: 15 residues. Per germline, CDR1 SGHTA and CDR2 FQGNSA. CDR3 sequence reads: CASSPHEGILYEQYF. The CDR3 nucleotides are TGTGCCAGCAGCCCCCACGAGGGTATTCTCTACGAGCAGTACTTC.

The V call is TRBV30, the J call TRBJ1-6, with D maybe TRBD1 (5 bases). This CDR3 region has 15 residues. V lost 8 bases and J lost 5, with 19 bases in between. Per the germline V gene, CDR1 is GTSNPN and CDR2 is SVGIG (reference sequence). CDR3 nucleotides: TGTGCCGCGAACCCAGGGACTGGACATAATTCACCCCTCCACTTT. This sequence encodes CAANPGTGHNSPLHF.

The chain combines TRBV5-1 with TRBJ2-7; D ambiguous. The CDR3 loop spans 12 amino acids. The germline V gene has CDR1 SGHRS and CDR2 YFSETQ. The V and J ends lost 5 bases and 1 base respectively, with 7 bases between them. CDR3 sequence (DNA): TGCGCCAGCAGTTCCTCTTCCTACGAGCAGTACTTC. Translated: CASSSSSYEQYF.

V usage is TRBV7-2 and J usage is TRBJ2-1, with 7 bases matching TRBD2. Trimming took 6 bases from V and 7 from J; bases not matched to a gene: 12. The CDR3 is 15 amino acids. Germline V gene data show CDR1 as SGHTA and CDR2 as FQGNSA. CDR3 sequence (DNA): TGTGCCAGCAGTTCGATTCGGGCTAGCGGAAATGAGCAGTTCTTC. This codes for CASSSIRASGNEQFF. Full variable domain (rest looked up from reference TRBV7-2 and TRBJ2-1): GAGVSQSPSNKVTEKGKDVELRCDPISGHTALYWYRQSLGQGLEFLIYFQGNSAPDKSGLPSDRFSAERTGGSVSTLTIQRTQQEDSAVYLCASSSIRASGNEQFFGPGTRLTVL.

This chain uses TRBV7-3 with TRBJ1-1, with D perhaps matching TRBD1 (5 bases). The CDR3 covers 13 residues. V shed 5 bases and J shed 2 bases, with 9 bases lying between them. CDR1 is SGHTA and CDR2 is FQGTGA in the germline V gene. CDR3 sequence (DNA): TGTGCCAGCAGCGCGACAGCTAACACTGAAGCTTTCTTT. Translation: CASSATANTEAFF.

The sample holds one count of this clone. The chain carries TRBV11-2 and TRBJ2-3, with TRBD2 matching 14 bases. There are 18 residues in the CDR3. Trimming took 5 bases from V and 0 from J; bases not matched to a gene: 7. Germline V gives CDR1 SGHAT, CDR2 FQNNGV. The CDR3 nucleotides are TGTGCCAGCAGCCCTACCCGACTAGCGGGGGGGAGCACAGATACGCAGTATTTT. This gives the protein CASSPTRLAGGSTDTQYF.

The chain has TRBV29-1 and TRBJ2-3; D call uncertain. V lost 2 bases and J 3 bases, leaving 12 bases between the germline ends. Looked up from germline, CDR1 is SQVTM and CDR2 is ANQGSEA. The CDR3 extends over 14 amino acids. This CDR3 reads CSVESGQLTDTQYF. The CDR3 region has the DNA TGCAGCGTTGAATCTGGGCAGTTAACAGATACGCAGTATTTT.

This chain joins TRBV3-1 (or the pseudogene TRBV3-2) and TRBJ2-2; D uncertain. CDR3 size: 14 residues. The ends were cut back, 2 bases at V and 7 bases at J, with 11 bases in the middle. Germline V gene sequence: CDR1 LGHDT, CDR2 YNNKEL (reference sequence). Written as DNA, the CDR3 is TGTGCCAGCAGCCAACCTTTATCCGGCGGGGAGCTGTTTTTT. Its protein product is CASSQPLSGGELFF.

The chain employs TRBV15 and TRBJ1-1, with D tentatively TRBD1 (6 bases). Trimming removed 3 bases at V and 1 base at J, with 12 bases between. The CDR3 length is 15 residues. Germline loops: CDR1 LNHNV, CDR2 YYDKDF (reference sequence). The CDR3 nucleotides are TGTGCCACCAGCAGGCCGGGGGGGGCGAACACTGAAGCTTTCTTT. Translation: CATSRPGGANTEAFF.